Given below is one T cell receptor (beta chain) in context. Its antigen is not identified. TCRdb reprocessed the RT-PCR reads with MiXCR, giving one entry per CDR3 protein. The sample shows around 150,000 distinct CDR3 sequences, approximately 11% of them seen only once. This entry is derived from a study of response to subunit inactivated influenza vaccine. Study results and limitations: Seasonal influenza vaccination, on each occasion, was suggested by the authors to recruit few new T cells.

The receptor comes from a man between 50 and 59 years old who received an inactivated influenza vaccine. The sequencing used non-naive T cells sorted from PBMCs, collected more than 35 days after vaccination.

The CDR3 coding sequence is TGTGCCAGCAGCTCTTTGGGGACGGGGTACTCCTACAATGAGCAGTTCTTC. Translating gives CASSSLGTGYSYNEQFF. The rearrangement links TRBV7-8 to TRBJ2-1, with D tentatively TRBD1 or TRBD2 (5 bases each). V was pared by 4 bases and J by 0 bases, with 16 bases between. The CDR3 is 17 amino acids. Germline CDR1 is SGHVS and CDR2 is FQNEAQ. The variable domain in full, completed from reference TRBV7-8 and TRBJ2-1, reads GAGVSQSPRYKVAKRGQDVALRCDPISGHVSLFWYQQALGQGPEFLTYFQNEAQLDKSGLPSDRFFAERPEGSVSTLKIQRTQQEDSAVYLCASSSLGTGYSYNEQFFGPGTRLTVL.